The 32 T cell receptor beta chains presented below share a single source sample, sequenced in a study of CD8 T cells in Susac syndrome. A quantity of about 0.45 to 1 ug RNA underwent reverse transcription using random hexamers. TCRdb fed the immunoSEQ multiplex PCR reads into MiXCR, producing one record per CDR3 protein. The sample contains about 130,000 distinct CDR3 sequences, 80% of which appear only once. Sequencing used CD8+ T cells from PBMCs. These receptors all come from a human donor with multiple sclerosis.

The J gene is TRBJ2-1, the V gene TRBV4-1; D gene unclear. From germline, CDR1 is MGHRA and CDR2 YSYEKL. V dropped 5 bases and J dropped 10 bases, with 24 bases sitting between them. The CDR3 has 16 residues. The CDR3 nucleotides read TGCGCCAGCAGCTCCAATCGATGGGTTATTACCTCCGAGCAGTTCTTC. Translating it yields CASSSNRWVITSEQFF.

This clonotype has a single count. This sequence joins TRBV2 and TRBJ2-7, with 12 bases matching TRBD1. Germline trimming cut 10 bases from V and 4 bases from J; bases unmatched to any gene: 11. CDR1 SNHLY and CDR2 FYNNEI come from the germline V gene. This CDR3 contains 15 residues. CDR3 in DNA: TGTGCCATCGAGGGACAGGGGGCACCCAATTACGAGCAGTACTTC. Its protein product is CAIEGQGAPNYEQYF.

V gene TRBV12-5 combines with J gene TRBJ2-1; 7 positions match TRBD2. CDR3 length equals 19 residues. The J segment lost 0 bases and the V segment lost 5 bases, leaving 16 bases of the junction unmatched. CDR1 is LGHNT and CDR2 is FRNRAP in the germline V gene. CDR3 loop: CASGGGVASGKFSYNEQFF. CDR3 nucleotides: TGTGCTAGTGGTGGGGGGGTGGCTAGCGGTAAATTCTCCTACAATGAGCAGTTCTTC.

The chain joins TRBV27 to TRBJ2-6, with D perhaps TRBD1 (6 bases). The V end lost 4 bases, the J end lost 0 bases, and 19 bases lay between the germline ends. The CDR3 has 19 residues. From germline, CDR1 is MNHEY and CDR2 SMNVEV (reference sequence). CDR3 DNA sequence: TGTGCCAGCAGTTCCACCTCCGGGACACCCCGCTCTGGGGCCAACGTCCTGACTTTC. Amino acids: CASSSTSGTPRSGANVLTF.

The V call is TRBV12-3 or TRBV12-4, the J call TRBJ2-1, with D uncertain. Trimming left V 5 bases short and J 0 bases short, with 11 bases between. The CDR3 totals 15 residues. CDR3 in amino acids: CASSIPDPSYNEQFF. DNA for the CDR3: TGTGCCAGCAGTATTCCGGACCCCTCCTACAATGAGCAGTTCTTC.

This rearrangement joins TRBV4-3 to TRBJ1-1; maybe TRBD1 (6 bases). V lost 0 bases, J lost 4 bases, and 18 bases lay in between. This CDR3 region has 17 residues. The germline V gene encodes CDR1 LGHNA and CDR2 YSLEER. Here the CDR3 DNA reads TGCGCCAGCAGCCAAGATCCCACTGCAGAAGGGGGCACTGAAGCTTTCTTT. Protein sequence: CASSQDPTAEGGTEAFF.

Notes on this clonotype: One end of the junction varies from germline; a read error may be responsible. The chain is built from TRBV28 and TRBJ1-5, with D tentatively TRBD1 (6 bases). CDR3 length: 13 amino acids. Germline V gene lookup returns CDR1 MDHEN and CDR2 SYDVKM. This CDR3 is CVSSLEGQQPQHF. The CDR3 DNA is TGTGTCAGCAGTTTAGAGGGACAACAGCCCCAGCATTTT. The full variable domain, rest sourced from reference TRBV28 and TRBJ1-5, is DVKVTQSSRYLVKRTGEKVFLECVQDMDHENMFWYRQDPGLGLRLIYFSYDVKMKEKGDIPEGYSVSREKKERFSLILESASTNQTSMYLCVSSLEGQQPQHFGDGTRLSIL.

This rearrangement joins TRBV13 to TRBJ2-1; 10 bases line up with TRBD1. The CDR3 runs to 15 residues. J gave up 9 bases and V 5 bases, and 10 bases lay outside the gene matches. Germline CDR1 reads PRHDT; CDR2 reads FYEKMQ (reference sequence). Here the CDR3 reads CASSPRDRGSVEQFF. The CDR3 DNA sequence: TGTGCCAGCAGCCCAAGGGACAGGGGATCGGTTGAGCAGTTCTTC.

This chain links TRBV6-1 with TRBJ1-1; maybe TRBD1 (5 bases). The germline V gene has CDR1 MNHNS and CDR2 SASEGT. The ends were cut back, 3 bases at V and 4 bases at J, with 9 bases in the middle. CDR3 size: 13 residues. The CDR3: CASSDGTTTEAFF. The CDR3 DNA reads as TGTGCCAGCAGTGATGGGACCACCACTGAAGCTTTCTTT.

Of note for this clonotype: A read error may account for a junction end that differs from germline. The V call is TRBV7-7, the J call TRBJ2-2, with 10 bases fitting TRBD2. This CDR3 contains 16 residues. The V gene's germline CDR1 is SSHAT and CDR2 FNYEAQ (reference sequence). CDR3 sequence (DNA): TGTGCTAGCAGCTTAGGACTAGCGGAGAACACCGGGGAGCTGTTTTTT. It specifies CASSLGLAENTGELFF.

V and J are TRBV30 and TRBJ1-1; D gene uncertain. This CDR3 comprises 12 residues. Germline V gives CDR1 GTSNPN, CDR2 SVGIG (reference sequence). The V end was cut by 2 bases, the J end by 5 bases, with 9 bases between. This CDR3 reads CAWSPGVTEAFF. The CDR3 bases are TGTGCCTGGAGTCCCGGGGTAACTGAAGCTTTCTTT.

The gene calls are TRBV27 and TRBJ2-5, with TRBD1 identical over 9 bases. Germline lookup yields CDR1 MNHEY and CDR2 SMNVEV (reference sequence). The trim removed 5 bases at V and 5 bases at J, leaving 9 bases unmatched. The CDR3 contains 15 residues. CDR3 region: CASSQTQGAGETQYF. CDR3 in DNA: TGTGCCAGCAGTCAGACACAGGGGGCAGGGGAGACCCAGTACTTC.

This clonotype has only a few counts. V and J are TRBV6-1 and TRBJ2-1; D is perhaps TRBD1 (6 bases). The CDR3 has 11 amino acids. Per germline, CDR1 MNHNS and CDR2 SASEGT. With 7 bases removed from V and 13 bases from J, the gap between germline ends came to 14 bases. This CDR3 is CASTTQGRQFF. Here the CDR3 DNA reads TGTGCCAGCACCACGCAGGGGAGACAGTTCTTC.

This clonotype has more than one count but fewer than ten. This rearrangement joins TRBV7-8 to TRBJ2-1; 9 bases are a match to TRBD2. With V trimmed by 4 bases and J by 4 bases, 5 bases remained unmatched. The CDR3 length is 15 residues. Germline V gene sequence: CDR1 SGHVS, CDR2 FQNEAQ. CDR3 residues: CASSSGLALYNEQFF. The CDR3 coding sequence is TGTGCCAGCAGCTCGGGACTAGCCCTTTACAATGAGCAGTTCTTC. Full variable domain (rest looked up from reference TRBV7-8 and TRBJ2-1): GAGVSQSPRYKVAKRGQDVALRCDPISGHVSLFWYQQALGQGPEFLTYFQNEAQLDKSGLPSDRFFAERPEGSVSTLKIQRTQQEDSAVYLCASSSGLALYNEQFFGPGTRLTVL.

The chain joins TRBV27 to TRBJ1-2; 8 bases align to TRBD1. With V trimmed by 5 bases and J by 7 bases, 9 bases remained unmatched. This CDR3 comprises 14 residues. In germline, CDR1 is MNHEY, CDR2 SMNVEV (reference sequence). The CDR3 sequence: CASSPLAGGFGYTF. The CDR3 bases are TGTGCCAGCAGTCCCCTAGCAGGGGGCTTTGGCTACACCTTC.

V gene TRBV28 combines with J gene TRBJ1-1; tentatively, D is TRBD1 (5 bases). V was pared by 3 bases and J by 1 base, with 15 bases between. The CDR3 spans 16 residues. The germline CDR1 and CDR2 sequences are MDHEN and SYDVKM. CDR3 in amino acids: CASSFRIGQSNTEAFF. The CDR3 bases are TGTGCCAGCAGTTTCCGAATAGGACAATCGAACACTGAAGCTTTCTTT.

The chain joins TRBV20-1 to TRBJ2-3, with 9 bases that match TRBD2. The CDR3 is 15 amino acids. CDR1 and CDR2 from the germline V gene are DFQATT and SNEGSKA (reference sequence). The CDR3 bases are TGCAGCAAAATTGGACTAGCGCGGGGCACAGATACGCAGTATTTT. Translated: CSKIGLARGTDTQYF.

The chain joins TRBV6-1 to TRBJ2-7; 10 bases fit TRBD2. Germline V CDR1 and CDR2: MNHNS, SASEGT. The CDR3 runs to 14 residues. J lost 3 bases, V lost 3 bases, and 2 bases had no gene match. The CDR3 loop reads CASSERTSGYEQYF. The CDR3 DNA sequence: TGTGCCAGCAGTGAGAGGACTAGCGGCTACGAGCAGTACTTC.

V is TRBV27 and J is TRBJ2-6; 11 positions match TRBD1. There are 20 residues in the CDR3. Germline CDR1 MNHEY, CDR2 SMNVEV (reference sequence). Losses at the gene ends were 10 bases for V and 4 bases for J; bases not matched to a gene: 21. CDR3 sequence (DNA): TGTGCCACTAAGCCTCTATGGGGACAGGGGGTGTTCGCCGGGGCCAACGTCCTGACTTTC. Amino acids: CATKPLWGQGVFAGANVLTF.

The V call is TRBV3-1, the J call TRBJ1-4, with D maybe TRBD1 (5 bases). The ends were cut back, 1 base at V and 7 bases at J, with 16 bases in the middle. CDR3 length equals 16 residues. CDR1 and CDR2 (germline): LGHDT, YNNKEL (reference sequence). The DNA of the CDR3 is TGTGCCAGCAGCCAAGGAGAAAGGGGCAGTAGTGAAAAACTGTTTTTT. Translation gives CASSQGERGSSEKLFF.

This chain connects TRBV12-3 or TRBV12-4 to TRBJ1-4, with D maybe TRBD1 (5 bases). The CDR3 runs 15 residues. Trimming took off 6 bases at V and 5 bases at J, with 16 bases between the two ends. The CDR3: CASSRGTGANEKLFF. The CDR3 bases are TGTGCCAGCAGCCGCGGGACGGGAGCAAATGAAAAACTGTTTTTT.

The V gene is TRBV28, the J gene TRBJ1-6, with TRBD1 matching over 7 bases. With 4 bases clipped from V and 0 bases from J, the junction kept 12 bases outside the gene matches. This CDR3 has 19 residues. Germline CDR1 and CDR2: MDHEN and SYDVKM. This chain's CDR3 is CASSYRDSALSSYNSPLHF. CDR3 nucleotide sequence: TGTGCCAGCAGTTACCGGGACAGCGCATTAAGCTCCTATAATTCACCCCTCCACTTT.

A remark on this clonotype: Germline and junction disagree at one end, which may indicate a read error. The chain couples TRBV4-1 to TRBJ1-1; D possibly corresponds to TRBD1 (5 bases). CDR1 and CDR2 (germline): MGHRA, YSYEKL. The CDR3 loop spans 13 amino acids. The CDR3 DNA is TGTGCCAGCAGCCAGGGTATGAACACTGAAGCTTTCTTT. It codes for CASSQGMNTEAFF.

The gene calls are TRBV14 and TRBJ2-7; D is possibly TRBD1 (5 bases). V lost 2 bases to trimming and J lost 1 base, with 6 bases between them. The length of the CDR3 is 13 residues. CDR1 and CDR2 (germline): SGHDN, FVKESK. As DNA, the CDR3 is TGTGCCAGCAGCCAACAGGGATCCTACGAGCAGTACTTC. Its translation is CASSQQGSYEQYF.

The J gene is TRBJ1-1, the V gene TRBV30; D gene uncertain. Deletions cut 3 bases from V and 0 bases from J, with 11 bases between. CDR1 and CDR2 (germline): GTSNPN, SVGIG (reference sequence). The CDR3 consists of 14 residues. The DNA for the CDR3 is TGTGCCTGGAGACCGGGAGGGATGAACACTGAAGCTTTCTTT. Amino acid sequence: CAWRPGGMNTEAFF.

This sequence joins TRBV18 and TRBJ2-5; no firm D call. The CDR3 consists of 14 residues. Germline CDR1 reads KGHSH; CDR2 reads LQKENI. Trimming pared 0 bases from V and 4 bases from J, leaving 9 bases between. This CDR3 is CASSPPGVGETQYF. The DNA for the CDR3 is TGTGCCAGCTCACCACCGGGCGTGGGAGAGACCCAGTACTTC.

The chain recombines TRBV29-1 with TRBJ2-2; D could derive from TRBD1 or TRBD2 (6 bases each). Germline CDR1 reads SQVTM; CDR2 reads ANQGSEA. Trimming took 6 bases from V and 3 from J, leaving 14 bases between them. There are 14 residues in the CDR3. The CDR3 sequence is CSVSGARDTGELFF. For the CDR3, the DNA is TGCAGCGTCTCGGGGGCCAGGGACACCGGGGAGCTGTTTTTT.

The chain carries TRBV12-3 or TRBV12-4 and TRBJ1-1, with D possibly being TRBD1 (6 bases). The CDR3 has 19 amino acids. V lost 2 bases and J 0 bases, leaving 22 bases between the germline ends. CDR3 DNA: TGTGCCAGCAGTTTACGAAGCAGGGGACTCGACTTCATGAACACTGAAGCTTTCTTT. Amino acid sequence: CASSLRSRGLDFMNTEAFF.

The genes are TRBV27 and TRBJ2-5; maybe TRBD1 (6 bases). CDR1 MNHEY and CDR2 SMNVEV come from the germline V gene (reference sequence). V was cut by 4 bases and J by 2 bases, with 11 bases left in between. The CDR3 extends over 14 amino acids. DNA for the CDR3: TGTGCCAGCAGTTCCTGGACAGCGCAAGAGACCCAGTACTTC. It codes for CASSSWTAQETQYF.

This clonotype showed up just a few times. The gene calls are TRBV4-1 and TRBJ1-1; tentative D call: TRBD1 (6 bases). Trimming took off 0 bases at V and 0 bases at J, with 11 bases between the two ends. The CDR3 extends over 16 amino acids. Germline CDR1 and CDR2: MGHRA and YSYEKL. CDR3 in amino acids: CASSQDGRGMNTEAFF. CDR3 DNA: TGCGCCAGCAGCCAAGACGGGAGGGGGATGAACACTGAAGCTTTCTTT.

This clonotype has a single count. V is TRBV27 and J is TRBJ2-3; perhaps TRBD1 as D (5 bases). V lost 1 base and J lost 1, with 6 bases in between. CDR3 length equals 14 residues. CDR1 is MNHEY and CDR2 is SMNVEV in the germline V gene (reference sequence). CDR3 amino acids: CASSLLQGTDTQYF. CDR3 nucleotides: TGTGCCAGCAGTTTATTACAGGGCACAGATACGCAGTATTTT.

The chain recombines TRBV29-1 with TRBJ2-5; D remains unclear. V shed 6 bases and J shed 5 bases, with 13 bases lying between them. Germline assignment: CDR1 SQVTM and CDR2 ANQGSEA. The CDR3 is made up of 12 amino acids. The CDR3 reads CSVQKREETQYF. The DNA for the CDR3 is TGCAGCGTACAAAAACGAGAGGAGACCCAGTACTTC.